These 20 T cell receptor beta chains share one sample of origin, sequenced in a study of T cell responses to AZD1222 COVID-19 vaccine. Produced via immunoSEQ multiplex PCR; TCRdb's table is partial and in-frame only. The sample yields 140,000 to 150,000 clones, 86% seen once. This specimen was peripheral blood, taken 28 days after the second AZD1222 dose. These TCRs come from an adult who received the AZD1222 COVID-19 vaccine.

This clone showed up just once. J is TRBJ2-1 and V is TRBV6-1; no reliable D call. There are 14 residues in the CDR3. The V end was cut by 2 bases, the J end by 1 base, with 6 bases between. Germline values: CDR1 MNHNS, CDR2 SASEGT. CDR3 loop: CASSEIGSYNEQFF. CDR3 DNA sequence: TGTGCCAGCAGTGAAATAGGGTCCTACAATGAGCAGTTCTTC.

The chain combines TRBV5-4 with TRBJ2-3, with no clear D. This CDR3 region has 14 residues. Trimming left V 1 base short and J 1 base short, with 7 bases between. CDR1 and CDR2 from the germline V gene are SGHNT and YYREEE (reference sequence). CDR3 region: CASSLTIGTDTQYF. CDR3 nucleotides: TGTGCCAGCAGCTTGACAATCGGCACAGATACGCAGTATTTT.

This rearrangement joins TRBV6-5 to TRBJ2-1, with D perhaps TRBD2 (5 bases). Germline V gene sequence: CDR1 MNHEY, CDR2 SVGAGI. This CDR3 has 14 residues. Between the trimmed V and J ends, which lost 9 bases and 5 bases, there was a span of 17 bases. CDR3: CASMPGNQHNEQFF. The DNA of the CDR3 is TGTGCCAGTATGCCCGGGAACCAACACAATGAGCAGTTCTTC.

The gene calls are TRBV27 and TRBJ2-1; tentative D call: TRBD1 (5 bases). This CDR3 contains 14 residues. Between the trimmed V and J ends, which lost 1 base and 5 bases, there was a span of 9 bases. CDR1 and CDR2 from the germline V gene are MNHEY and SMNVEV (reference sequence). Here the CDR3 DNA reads TGTGCCAGCAGTTTATGGGGCAACAACAATGAGCAGTTCTTC. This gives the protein CASSLWGNNNEQFF.

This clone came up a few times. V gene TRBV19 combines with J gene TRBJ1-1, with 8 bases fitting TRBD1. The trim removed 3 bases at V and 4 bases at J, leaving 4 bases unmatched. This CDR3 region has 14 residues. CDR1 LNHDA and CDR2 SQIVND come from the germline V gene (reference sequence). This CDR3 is CASSMTGAGTEAFF. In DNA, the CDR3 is TGTGCCAGTAGTATGACAGGGGCGGGCACTGAAGCTTTCTTT.

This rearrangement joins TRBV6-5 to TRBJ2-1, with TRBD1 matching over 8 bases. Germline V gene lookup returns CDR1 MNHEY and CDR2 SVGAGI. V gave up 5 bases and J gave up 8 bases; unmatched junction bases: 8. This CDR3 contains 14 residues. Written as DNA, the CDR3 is TGTGCCAGCAGTAGCAGGACAGGGTGGGATGAGCAGTTCTTC. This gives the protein CASSSRTGWDEQFF.

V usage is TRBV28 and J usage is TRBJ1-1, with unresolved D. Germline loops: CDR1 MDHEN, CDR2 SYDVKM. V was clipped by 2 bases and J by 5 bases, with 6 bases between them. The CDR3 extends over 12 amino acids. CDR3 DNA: TGTGCCAGCAGTTTAGTTAGGACTGAAGCTTTCTTT. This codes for CASSLVRTEAFF.

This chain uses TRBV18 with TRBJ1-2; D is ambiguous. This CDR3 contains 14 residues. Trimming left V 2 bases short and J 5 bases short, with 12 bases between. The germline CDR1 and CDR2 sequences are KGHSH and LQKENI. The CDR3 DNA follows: TGTGCCAGCTCACCAAACCCGGAGTATTATGGCTACACCTTC. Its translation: CASSPNPEYYGYTF.

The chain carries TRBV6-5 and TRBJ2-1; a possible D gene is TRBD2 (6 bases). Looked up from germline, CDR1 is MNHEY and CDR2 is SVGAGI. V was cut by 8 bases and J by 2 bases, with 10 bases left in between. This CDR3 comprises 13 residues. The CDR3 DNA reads TGTGCCAGCTACGGCGGGACCTACAATGAGCAGTTCTTC. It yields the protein CASYGGTYNEQFF.

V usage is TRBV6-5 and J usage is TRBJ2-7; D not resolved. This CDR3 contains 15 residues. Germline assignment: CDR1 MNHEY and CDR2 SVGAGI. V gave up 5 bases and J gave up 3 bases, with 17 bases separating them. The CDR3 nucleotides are TGTGCCAGCAGTCTCGTTCAGCGCACAAACTACGAGCAGTACTTC. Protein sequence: CASSLVQRTNYEQYF.

CDR3 region: CATSRVEVNQPQHF. CDR3 nucleotide sequence: TGTGCCACCAGCAGAGTAGAGGTAAATCAGCCCCAGCATTTT. The rearrangement joins TRBV15 to TRBJ1-5, with D unclear. Germline V gene sequence: CDR1 LNHNV, CDR2 YYDKDF (reference sequence). CDR3 length equals 14 residues. The V gene lost 1 base and the J gene lost 4 bases, with 8 bases spanning the gap.

The CDR3 region has the DNA TGTGCCATCAGTGAGGCCCGCGGGGAGCTGTTTTTT. Translating gives CAISEARGELFF. The V and J genes are TRBV10-3 and TRBJ2-2; D is unclear. CDR1 is ENHRY, CDR2 SYGVKD, per germline. Trimming removed 2 bases from V and 7 bases from J, with 5 bases in between. The CDR3 has 12 residues.

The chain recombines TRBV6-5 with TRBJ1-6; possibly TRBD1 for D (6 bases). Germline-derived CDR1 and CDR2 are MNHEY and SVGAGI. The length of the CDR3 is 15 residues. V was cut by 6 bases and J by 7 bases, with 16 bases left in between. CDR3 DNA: TGTGCCAGCAGGACCGGCGGGGGCGCAAATTCACCCCTCCACTTT. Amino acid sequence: CASRTGGGANSPLHF.

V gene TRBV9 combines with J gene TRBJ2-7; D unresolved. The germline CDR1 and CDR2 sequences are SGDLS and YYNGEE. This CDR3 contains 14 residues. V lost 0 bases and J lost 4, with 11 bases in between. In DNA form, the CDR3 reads TGTGCCAGCAGCGTAGCCGGCTCAATATACGAGCAGTACTTC. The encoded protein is CASSVAGSIYEQYF. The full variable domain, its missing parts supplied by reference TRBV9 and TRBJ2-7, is DSGVTQTPKHLITATGQRVTLRCSPRSGDLSVYWYQQSLDQGLQFLIQYYNGEERAKGNILERFSAQQFPDLHSELNLSSLELGDSALYFCASSVAGSIYEQYFGPGTRLTVT.

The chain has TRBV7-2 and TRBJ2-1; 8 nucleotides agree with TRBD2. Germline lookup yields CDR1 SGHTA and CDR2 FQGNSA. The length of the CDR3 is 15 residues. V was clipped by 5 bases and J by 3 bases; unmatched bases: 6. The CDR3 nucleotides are TGTGCCAGCAGCAGCACTAGCGGTCACTACAATGAGCAGTTCTTC. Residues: CASSSTSGHYNEQFF.

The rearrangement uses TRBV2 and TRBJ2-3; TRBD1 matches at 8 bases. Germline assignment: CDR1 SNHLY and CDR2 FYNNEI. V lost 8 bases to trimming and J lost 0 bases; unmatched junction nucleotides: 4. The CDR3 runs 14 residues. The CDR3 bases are TGTGCCAGCTGTAGGACAGGGAGCACAGATACGCAGTATTTT. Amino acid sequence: CASCRTGSTDTQYF. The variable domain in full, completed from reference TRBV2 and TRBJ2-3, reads EPEVTQTPSHQVTQMGQEVILRCVPISNHLYFYWYRQILGQKVEFLVSFYNNEISEKSEIFDDQFSVERPDGSNFTLKIRSTKLEDSAMYFCASCRTGSTDTQYFGPGTRLTVL.

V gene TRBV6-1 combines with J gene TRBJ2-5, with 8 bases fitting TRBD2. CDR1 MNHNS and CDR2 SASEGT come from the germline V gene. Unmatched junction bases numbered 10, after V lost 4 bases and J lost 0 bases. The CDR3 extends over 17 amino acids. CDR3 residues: CASSGGLAQPYQETQYF. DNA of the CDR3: TGTGCCAGCAGTGGAGGACTAGCCCAACCGTACCAAGAGACCCAGTACTTC.

The CDR3, as DNA: TGTGCCATCAGCCGAAGCGGGGACACAGATACGCAGTATTTT. It translates to CAISRSGDTDTQYF. The V call is TRBV10-3, the J call TRBJ2-3, with 7 bases fitting TRBD2. The germline CDR1 and CDR2 sequences are ENHRY and SYGVKD. J lost 2 bases, V lost 6 bases, and 5 bases had no gene match. The length of the CDR3 is 14 residues.

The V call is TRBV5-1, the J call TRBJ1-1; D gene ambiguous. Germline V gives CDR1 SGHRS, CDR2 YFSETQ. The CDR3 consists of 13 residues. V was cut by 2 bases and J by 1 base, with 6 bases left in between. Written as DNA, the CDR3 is TGCGCCAGCAGCTTCCTGTGGAACACTGAAGCTTTCTTT. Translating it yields CASSFLWNTEAFF.

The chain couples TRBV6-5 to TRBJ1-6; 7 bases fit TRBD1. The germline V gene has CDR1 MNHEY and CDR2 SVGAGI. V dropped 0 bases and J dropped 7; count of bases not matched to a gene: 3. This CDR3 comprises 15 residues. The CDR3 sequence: CASSYSGTVNSPLHF. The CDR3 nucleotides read TGTGCCAGCAGTTACTCGGGGACAGTGAATTCACCCCTCCACTTT.